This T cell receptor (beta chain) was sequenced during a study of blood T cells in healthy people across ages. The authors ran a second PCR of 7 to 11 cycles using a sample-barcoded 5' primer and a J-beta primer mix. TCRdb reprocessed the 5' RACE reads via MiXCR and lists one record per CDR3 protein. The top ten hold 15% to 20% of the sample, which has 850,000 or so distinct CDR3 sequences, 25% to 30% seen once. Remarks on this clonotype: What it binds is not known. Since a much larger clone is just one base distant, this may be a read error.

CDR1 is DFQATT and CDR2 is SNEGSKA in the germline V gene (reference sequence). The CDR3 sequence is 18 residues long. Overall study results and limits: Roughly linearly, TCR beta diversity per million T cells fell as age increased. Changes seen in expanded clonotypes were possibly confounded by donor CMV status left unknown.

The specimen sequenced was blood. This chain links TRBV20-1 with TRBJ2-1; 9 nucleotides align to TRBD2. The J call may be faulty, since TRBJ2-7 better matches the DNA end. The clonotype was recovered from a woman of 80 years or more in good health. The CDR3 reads CSALGAGGDSGSYNEQYF. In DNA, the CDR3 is TGCAGTGCCCTAGGGGCGGGAGGGGACTCCGGCTCCTACAATGAGCAGTACTTC.